Below are 27 T cell receptor beta chains sequenced from a single sample in a study of CD8+ T cells in alopecia areata. As the sequencing template, cDNA was produced by extracting RNA and reverse transcribing it. Assay used: immunoSEQ multiplex PCR; TCRdb lists only in-frame clones, some missing. The sample has nearly 110,000 clones; 84% are singletons. Treatment meaning: oral pan-JAK inhibitor, 5-10 mg twice daily. Specimen: CD8+ T cells sorted from blood, collected at week 24, from a patient treated with tofacitinib. The receptors stem from a human donor with alopecia areata.

The gene calls are TRBV27 and TRBJ2-7; no reliable D call. Germline CDR1 is MNHEY and CDR2 is SMNVEV (reference sequence). This CDR3 has 11 residues. The germline V and J ends were trimmed by 6 bases and 3 bases, with 6 bases remaining between them. CDR3 residues: CASRLGYEQYF. The CDR3 coding sequence is TGTGCCAGCAGATTGGGCTACGAGCAGTACTTC.

The chain couples TRBV4-2 to TRBJ2-7; 7 nucleotides match TRBD2. Germline CDR1 is LGHNA and CDR2 is YNFKEQ. The V gene end was trimmed by 3 bases and the J gene end by 0 bases; junction bases not matched to a gene: 8. The CDR3 has 16 amino acids. The DNA of the CDR3 is TGTGCCAGCAGCCAGGAGAGTAGCGGGCTCTCCTACGAGCAGTACTTC. Encoded protein: CASSQESSGLSYEQYF.

The chain uses TRBV19 and TRBJ1-2; D is uncertain. This CDR3 is built from 15 residues. V lost 5 bases and J 4 bases, leaving 17 bases between the germline ends. CDR1 and CDR2 from the germline V gene are LNHDA and SQIVND (reference sequence). This CDR3 is CASSVPSVAAYGYTF. The DNA for the CDR3 is TGTGCCAGTAGTGTGCCCTCGGTGGCAGCCTATGGCTACACCTTC.

The rearrangement joins TRBV2 to TRBJ2-7; the D gene is possibly TRBD2 (6 bases). The CDR3 has 14 residues. Looked up from germline, CDR1 is SNHLY and CDR2 is FYNNEI. Trimming removed 7 bases at V and 4 bases at J, with 17 bases between. CDR3 sequence (DNA): TGTGCCAGCACCTCGCGGGGAGTCTCTTACGAGCAGTACTTC. Protein: CASTSRGVSYEQYF.

J is TRBJ2-7 and V is TRBV7-6; the D call may be TRBD1 or TRBD2 (5 bases each). Germline V CDR1 and CDR2: SGHVS, FNYEAQ. Trimming took off 5 bases at V and 3 bases at J, with 14 bases between the two ends. The CDR3 runs to 14 residues. The CDR3 loop reads CASSPRDGYYEQYF. The DNA of the CDR3 is TGTGCCAGCAGCCCCAGGGACGGTTACTACGAGCAGTACTTC. The entire variable domain, with the rest obtained from reference TRBV7-6 and TRBJ2-7, is as follows: GAGVSQSPRYKVTKRGQDVALRCDPISGHVSLYWYRQALGQGPEFLTYFNYEAQQDKSGLPNDRFSAERPEGSISTLTIQRTEQRDSAMYRCASSPRDGYYEQYFGPGTRLTVT.

This chain uses TRBV19 with TRBJ1-5, with D possibly TRBD1 on 5 matching bases. The CDR3 covers 14 residues. CDR1 is LNHDA and CDR2 is SQIVND in the germline V gene (reference sequence). Trimming took 4 bases from V and 4 from J, leaving 11 bases between them. The CDR3 DNA is TGTGCCAGTAGTACCCGACAGCCTAATCAGCCCCAGCATTTT. Encoded protein: CASSTRQPNQPQHF.

This clone was observed a single time. The junction and the germline gene differ at one end; a read error may be behind it. The CDR3 spells CTSSLRETQYF. The DNA of the CDR3 is TGTACCAGCAGCTTAAGGGAGACCCAGTACTTC. The chain has TRBV13 and TRBJ2-5; D not certain. The germline V gene encodes CDR1 PRHDT and CDR2 FYEKMQ (reference sequence). The CDR3 totals 11 residues.

V is TRBV4-1 and J is TRBJ2-7, with D uncertain. Per the germline V gene, CDR1 is MGHRA and CDR2 is YSYEKL. The CDR3 totals 17 residues. Trimming pared 5 bases from V and 1 base from J, leaving 21 bases between. The CDR3 protein is CASSYRPLAVRSYEQYF. The CDR3 nucleotides are TGCGCCAGCAGCTATAGGCCGTTGGCAGTTCGATCCTACGAGCAGTACTTC.

The chain combines TRBV13 with TRBJ2-5; no clear D gene. V dropped 5 bases and J dropped 1 base, with 5 bases sitting between them. Germline lookup yields CDR1 PRHDT and CDR2 FYEKMQ (reference sequence). This CDR3 has 12 amino acids. CDR3 in DNA: TGTGCCAGCAGCGCCCTCCAAGAGACCCAGTACTTC. Translated: CASSALQETQYF. Variable domain in full (rest from reference TRBV13 and TRBJ2-5): AAGVIQSPRHLIKEKRETATLKCYPIPRHDTVYWYQQGPGQDPQFLISFYEKMQSDKGSIPDRFSAQQFSDYHSELNMSSLELGDSALYFCASSALQETQYFGPGTRLLVL.

CDR3 nucleotide sequence: TGCGCCAGCAGCCAGGAAAAGACAGAGGGGGCTAACTATGGCTACACCTTC. Encoded protein: CASSQEKTEGANYGYTF. V gene TRBV4-1 combines with J gene TRBJ1-2; a weak D match, TRBD1 (6 bases). Germline V gives CDR1 MGHRA, CDR2 YSYEKL. This CDR3 has 17 residues. V lost 3 bases to trimming and J lost 0 bases, with 17 bases between them.

This rearrangement joins TRBV7-2 to TRBJ2-5; TRBD2 agrees at 8 bases. Germline CDR1 and CDR2: SGHTA and FQGNSA. V dropped 1 base and J dropped 3; count of bases not matched to a gene: 4. The CDR3 sequence is 15 residues long. The CDR3 spells CASSLGDSGEETQYF. DNA of the CDR3: TGTGCCAGCAGCTTAGGGGATAGCGGGGAAGAGACCCAGTACTTC.

The gene calls are TRBV7-9 and TRBJ2-7; unclear D gene. The CDR3 is 12 residues long. Trimming shortened V by 5 bases and J by 3 bases, and 8 bases separated the two germline ends. Germline V gene sequence: CDR1 SEHNR, CDR2 FQNEAQ (reference sequence). The CDR3 is CASSQEIYEQYF. CDR3 bases: TGTGCCAGCAGCCAAGAGATCTACGAGCAGTACTTC. Full variable domain (outside the CDR3, taken from reference TRBV7-9 and TRBJ2-7): DTGVSQNPRHKITKRGQNVTFRCDPISEHNRLYWYRQTLGQGPEFLTYFQNEAQLEKSRLLSDRFSAERPKGSFSTLEIQRTEQGDSAMYLCASSQEIYEQYFGPGTRLTVT.

There are a few counts of this clone. The chain is built from TRBV7-9 and TRBJ2-2, with D hard to call. Trimming took off 0 bases at V and 4 bases at J, with 3 bases between the two ends. The CDR3 is 13 amino acids. The germline CDR1 and CDR2 sequences are SEHNR and FQNEAQ (reference sequence). CDR3 in DNA: TGTGCCAGCAGCTTAGCGGCCACCGGGGAGCTGTTTTTT. Its translation: CASSLAATGELFF.

The V gene is TRBV2, the J gene TRBJ2-5; a possible D gene is TRBD1 (5 bases). V was clipped by 3 bases and J by 5 bases, with 16 bases between them. Germline assignment: CDR1 SNHLY and CDR2 FYNNEI. The CDR3 spans 15 residues. CDR3 in amino acids: CASSEGQGAVETQYF. The CDR3 DNA follows: TGTGCCAGCAGTGAGGGTCAAGGGGCGGTGGAGACCCAGTACTTC. Looking up the rest from reference TRBV2 and TRBJ2-5 gives the full variable domain: EPEVTQTPSHQVTQMGQEVILRCVPISNHLYFYWYRQILGQKVEFLVSFYNNEISEKSEIFDDQFSVERPDGSNFTLKIRSTKLEDSAMYFCASSEGQGAVETQYFGPGTRLLVL.

V and J are TRBV6-5 and TRBJ1-4; D gene unclear. The V gene lost 0 bases and the J gene lost 7 bases, with 3 bases spanning the gap. The CDR3 covers 12 residues. CDR1 is MNHEY, CDR2 SVGAGI, per germline. CDR3 sequence reads: CASSYSGEKLFF. The CDR3 DNA is TGTGCCAGCAGTTACTCTGGTGAAAAACTGTTTTTT.

This clone was found a few times. This CDR3 reads CASSQASGGPYNEQFF. CDR3 coding DNA: TGTGCCAGCAGCCAAGCTAGCGGGGGACCTTACAATGAGCAGTTCTTC. The gene calls are TRBV4-2 and TRBJ2-1; 10 bases fit TRBD2. The CDR3 loop spans 16 amino acids. V was pared by 1 base and J by 4 bases, with 4 bases of the junction left unmatched. CDR1 LGHNA and CDR2 YNFKEQ come from the germline V gene.

The V and J genes are TRBV9 and TRBJ2-1, with 10 positions matching TRBD2. V lost 0 bases, J lost 6 bases, and 6 bases stayed unmatched. This CDR3 has 16 residues. Germline loops: CDR1 SGDLS, CDR2 YYNGEE. The CDR3 DNA reads as TGTGCCAGCAGCGTAGACTCGGGACTAGCGACCAATGAGCAGTTCTTC. Protein sequence: CASSVDSGLATNEQFF.

This CDR3 reads CASSYAAKPNYGYTF. CDR3 in DNA: TGTGCCAGCAGTTACGCGGCTAAACCGAACTATGGCTACACCTTC. The chain joins TRBV6-5 to TRBJ1-2; D remains unclear. Germline lookup yields CDR1 MNHEY and CDR2 SVGAGI. V was shortened by 2 bases and J by 2 bases, with 12 bases between the two germline ends. The length of the CDR3 is 15 residues.

The chain is built from TRBV7-2 and TRBJ2-7; D possibly matches TRBD1 or TRBD2 (5 bases each). V lost 2 bases and J lost 2, with 13 bases in between. CDR3 size: 15 residues. The V gene's germline CDR1 is SGHTA and CDR2 FQGNSA. The CDR3 region has the DNA TGTGCCAGCAGCTTATCCGGGGCAGCCGCCTACGAGCAGTACTTC. Protein sequence: CASSLSGAAAYEQYF.

The V and J genes are TRBV6-5 and TRBJ2-3; D remains unclear. Germline loops: CDR1 MNHEY, CDR2 SVGAGI. The CDR3 is made up of 11 amino acids. V lost 2 bases to trimming and J lost 6 bases, with 3 bases between them. CDR3 region: CASSYGDTQYF. The CDR3 nucleotides read TGTGCCAGCAGTTACGGTGATACGCAGTATTTT.

The chain recombines TRBV11-2 with TRBJ2-1; 7 bases are a match to TRBD2. Germline trimming cut 5 bases from V and 7 bases from J; bases unmatched to any gene: 8. In germline, CDR1 is SGHAT, CDR2 FQNNGV. The CDR3 totals 14 residues. The CDR3 spells CASSLAEALNEQFF. The CDR3 DNA reads as TGTGCCAGCAGCCTAGCGGAGGCATTGAATGAGCAGTTCTTC.

The chain joins TRBV7-9 to TRBJ2-7, with D uncertain. Per the germline V gene, CDR1 is SEHNR and CDR2 is FQNEAQ (reference sequence). V gave up 5 bases and J gave up 0 bases, with 2 bases separating them. This CDR3 is built from 11 residues. The DNA for the CDR3 is TGTGCCAGCAGCCCCTCCTACGAGCAGTACTTC. Translation: CASSPSYEQYF. The variable domain in full, with the rest retrieved from reference TRBV7-9 and TRBJ2-7, is DTGVSQNPRHKITKRGQNVTFRCDPISEHNRLYWYRQTLGQGPEFLTYFQNEAQLEKSRLLSDRFSAERPKGSFSTLEIQRTEQGDSAMYLCASSPSYEQYFGPGTRLTVT.

The rearrangement links TRBV13 to TRBJ2-7, with D tentatively TRBD2 (6 bases). CDR1 and CDR2 (germline): PRHDT, FYEKMQ (reference sequence). This CDR3 has 14 amino acids. The V gene lost 1 base and the J gene lost 0 bases, with 7 bases spanning the gap. CDR3 bases: TGTGCCAGCAGCTTAGAGGGAGGCTCCTACGAGCAGTACTTC. Residues: CASSLEGGSYEQYF.

This clone was observed once. The chain is built from TRBV2 and TRBJ2-2; 9 positions match TRBD1. Looked up from germline, CDR1 is SNHLY and CDR2 is FYNNEI. The CDR3 totals 17 residues. Germline trimming cut 4 bases from V and 4 bases from J; bases unmatched to any gene: 10. CDR3 DNA: TGTGCCAGCAGTGCTGCCCCCGGGACAGGGATCACCGGGGAGCTGTTTTTT. As protein: CASSAAPGTGITGELFF.

The chain uses TRBV7-9 and TRBJ1-5, with unresolved D. Germline lookup yields CDR1 SEHNR and CDR2 FQNEAQ (reference sequence). V was shortened by 5 bases and J by 0 bases, with 11 bases between the two germline ends. This CDR3 contains 15 residues. This CDR3 is CASSPGYSSNQPQHF. CDR3 sequence (DNA): TGTGCCAGCAGCCCCGGGTACAGTAGCAATCAGCCCCAGCATTTT.

In this sample, this clone turned up once. This chain links TRBV6-6 with TRBJ2-7, with D possibly being TRBD2 (6 bases). CDR3 size: 15 residues. The ends were cut back, 0 bases at V and 0 bases at J, with 9 bases in the middle. The germline CDR1 and CDR2 sequences are MNHNY and SVGAGI (reference sequence). The DNA for the CDR3 is TGTGCCAGCAGTTACTCCACGGACTACTCCTACGAGCAGTACTTC. This gives the protein CASSYSTDYSYEQYF.

The rearrangement links TRBV4-1 to TRBJ2-5, with D hard to call. CDR1 is MGHRA and CDR2 is YSYEKL in the germline V gene. The CDR3 extends over 16 amino acids. V was cut by 0 bases and J by 2 bases, with 13 bases left in between. The CDR3 here is CASSQESTYLQETQYF. As DNA, the CDR3 is TGCGCCAGCAGCCAAGAGTCCACATACTTGCAAGAGACCCAGTACTTC.